Listed below are T cell receptor beta chains from one sample, sequenced in a study of T-cell reconstitution after alpha-beta-depleted transplantation in children. One entry per CDR3 protein results from TCRdb running MiXCR on the PCR reads. Among hundreds of thousands of distinct CDR3 sequences listed, around 15% were seen once. The input for sequencing was PBMCs, mostly from graft donor cells, taken 360 days after TCRalphabeta/CD19-depleted stem cell transplant. Receptors were obtained from a male patient under 18 who had a stem cell transplant for acute lymphoblastic leukemia, so the T cells may come from the graft donor. Both conserved end residues are trimmed from each CDR3.

length	V	J	CDR3
11	TRBV12-3/TRBV12-4	TRBJ2-4	ASSWGSESIQY
10	TRBV7-2	TRBJ1-1	ASSRGRTEAF
11	TRBV20-1	TRBJ2-1	RGTSGRVGEQF
12	TRBV5-4	TRBJ1-6	ASSLGGENSPLH
14	TRBV2	TRBJ2-7	ASSEFFGTGLVEQY
12	TRBV27	TRBJ1-6	ASSLFDDNSPLH
13	TRBV5-4	TRBJ1-1	ASSPDGQDGPEAF
15	TRBV7-9	TRBJ2-3	ASSSPGQWGSTDTQY
13	TRBV5-1	TRBJ2-4	ASSLVAGAKNIQY
14	TRBV4-1	TRBJ2-5	ASSQEVGGIQETQY
14	TRBV25-1	TRBJ2-6	ASTWTGVSGANVLT
15	TRBV4-1	TRBJ2-7	ASSQDEPGLGVYEQY
14	TRBV20-1	TRBJ2-3	SAQTRGRFSTDTQY
12	TRBV12-3/TRBV12-4	TRBJ2-5	ASSLRTQSETQY
14	TRBV20-1	TRBJ1-3	SARAGGEGPGNTIY
15	TRBV25-1	TRBJ2-6	ASSNDQGMSGANVLT
13	TRBV3-1	TRBJ2-5	ASSPRGRTAETQY
11	TRBV3-1	TRBJ2-7	ASSQAGYYEQY
11	TRBV29-1	TRBJ2-1	SVAPSPGLEQF
10	TRBV20-1	TRBJ2-7	SAGQGAYEQY
15	TRBV7-2	TRBJ2-3	ASSLPGLAETSDTQY
15	TRBV20-1	TRBJ2-1	SARFSGRAGPYNEQF
14	TRBV28	TRBJ2-7	ASSPSPDFSSYEQY
10	TRBV24-1	TRBJ2-3	ATSARRDTQY
13	TRBV20-1	TRBJ2-7	SARAEGQINYEQY
17	TRBV4-1	TRBJ2-1	ASSPLGQGPLSSYNEQF
15	TRBV6-5	TRBJ1-1	ASSYSRLGPRRSEAF
14	TRBV12-3/TRBV12-4	TRBJ1-2	ASSQSMGPGNYGYT
13	TRBV5-1	TRBJ1-1	ASSLGEGAGTEAF
14	TRBV5-5	TRBJ2-1	ASSQGLALQFDEQF
11	TRBV7-6	TRBJ2-1	ASSLSAENEQF
13	TRBV11-1	TRBJ2-7	ASSLLTHDPYEQY
12	TRBV12-3/TRBV12-4	TRBJ1-5	ASNTLRSNQPQH
13	TRBV19	TRBJ1-2	ASSIDDYRTYGYT
14	TRBV20-1	TRBJ1-2	SATGAVGWFDYGYT
12	TRBV20-1	TRBJ2-1	SAYSGRAYNEQF
16	TRBV7-8	TRBJ2-1	ASSLAAGLAGAYNEQF
16	TRBV7-3	TRBJ1-1	ASSLFSTGDRQNTEAF
13	TRBV4-1	TRBJ1-1	ASSQGRVRGGEAF
12	TRBV15	TRBJ1-2	ATSEHRGSSGYT
14	TRBV7-9	TRBJ1-4	ASSLISDPRGEKLF
9	TRBV12-3/TRBV12-4	TRBJ2-1	AGGYLDEQF